In this sample, the clone carrying this TCR beta chain turned up many times. The antigen is undetermined. Libraries of TCR beta came from iRepertoire HTBI primers plus Arm-PCR of CDR3 regions. TCRdb re-derived calls from the multiplex PCR reads in MiXCR, one entry per CDR3 protein. The sample has hundreds of thousands of distinct CDR3 sequences, about 16% seen once; the top ten hold around 19%. This specimen comes from a study of regulatory T cells in long-lasting Graves disease. Time point reported: newly diagnosed GD, antithyroid drugs for less than 3 months. PBMC RNA served as the TCR library source. Findings of the study overall: Persistent cases of Graves' showed reduced TCR diversity relative to newly diagnosed patients.

The V gene end was trimmed by 4 bases and the J gene end by 6 bases; junction bases not matched to a gene: 10. CDR3 length: 14 residues. From germline, CDR1 is SGHRS and CDR2 YFSETQ. These records were also assigned to another study, of T cells in Graves' hyperthyroidism and ophthalmopathy.

The sequencing here drew on peripheral blood mononuclear cells (PBMCs), taken at new diagnosis, from a patient treated with antithyroid drugs. This chain uses TRBV5-1 with TRBJ2-7, with TRBD2 matching over 7 bases. This sequence originates from a woman in her thirties with Graves disease. The CDR3 nucleotides are TGCGCCAGCAGCCCCACACTGACTAGCTTCGAGCAGTACTTC. Its protein is CASSPTLTSFEQYF. Based on the CDR3 plus reference TRBV5-1 and TRBJ2-7, the full variable domain is KAGVTQTPRYLIKTRGQQVTLSCSPISGHRSVSWYQQTPGQGLQFLFEYFSETQRNKGNFPGRFSGRQFSNSRSEMNVSTLELGDSALYLCASSPTLTSFEQYFGPGTRLTVT.